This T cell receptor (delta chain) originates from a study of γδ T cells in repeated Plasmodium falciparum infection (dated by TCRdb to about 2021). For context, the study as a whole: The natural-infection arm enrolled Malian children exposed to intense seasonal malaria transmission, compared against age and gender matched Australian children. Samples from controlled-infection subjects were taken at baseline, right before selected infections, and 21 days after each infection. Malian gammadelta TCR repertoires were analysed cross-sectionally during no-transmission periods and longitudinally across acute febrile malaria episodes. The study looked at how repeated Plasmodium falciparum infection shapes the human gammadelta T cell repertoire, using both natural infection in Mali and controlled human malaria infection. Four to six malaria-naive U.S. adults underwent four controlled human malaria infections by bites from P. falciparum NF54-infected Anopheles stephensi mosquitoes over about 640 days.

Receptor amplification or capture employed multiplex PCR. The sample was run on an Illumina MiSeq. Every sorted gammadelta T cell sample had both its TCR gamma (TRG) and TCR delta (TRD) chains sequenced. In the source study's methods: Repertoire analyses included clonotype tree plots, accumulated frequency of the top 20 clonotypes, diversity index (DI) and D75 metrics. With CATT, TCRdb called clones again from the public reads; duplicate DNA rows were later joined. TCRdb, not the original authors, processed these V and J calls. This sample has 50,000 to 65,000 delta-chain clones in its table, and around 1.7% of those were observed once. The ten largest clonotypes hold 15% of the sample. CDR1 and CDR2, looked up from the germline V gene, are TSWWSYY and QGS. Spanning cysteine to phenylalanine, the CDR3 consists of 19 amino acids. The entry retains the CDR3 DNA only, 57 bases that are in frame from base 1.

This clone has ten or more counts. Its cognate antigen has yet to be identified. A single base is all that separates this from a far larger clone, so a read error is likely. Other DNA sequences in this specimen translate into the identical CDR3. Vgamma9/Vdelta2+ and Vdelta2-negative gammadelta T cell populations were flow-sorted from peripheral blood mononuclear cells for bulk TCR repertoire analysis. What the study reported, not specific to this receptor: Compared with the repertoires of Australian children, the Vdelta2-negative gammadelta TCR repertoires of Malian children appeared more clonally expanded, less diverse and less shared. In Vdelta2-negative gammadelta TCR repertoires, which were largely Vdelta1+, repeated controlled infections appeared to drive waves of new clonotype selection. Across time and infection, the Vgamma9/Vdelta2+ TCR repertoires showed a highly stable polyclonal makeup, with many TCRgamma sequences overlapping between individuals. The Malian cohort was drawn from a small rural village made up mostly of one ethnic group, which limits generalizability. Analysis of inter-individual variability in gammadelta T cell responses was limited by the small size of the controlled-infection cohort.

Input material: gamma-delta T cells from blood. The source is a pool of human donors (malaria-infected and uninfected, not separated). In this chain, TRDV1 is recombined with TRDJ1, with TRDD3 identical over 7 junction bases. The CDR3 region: CALGDSHRSGYVYTDKLIF. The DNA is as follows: TGTGCTCTTGGGGACTCCCATCGAAGTGGATACGTATACACCGATAAGCTCATCTTT.